These T cell receptor beta chains were read from a single sample in a study of blood T cell repertoires in COVID-19. Sequencing was performed with immunoSEQ multiplex PCR; in TCRdb, only in-frame clones are kept and a portion is missing. The sample contains under 300,000 clones, about nine tenths of which appear only once. What was sequenced was PBMCs or T cells enriched from blood (not recorded which). These TCRs come from a woman aged 60 to 75 who had recovered from COVID-19. Each CDR3 is given with its conserved first and last residue. D genes are given only for firm matches. For some rows the clone size is stated as once, few or many, or as a class when expanded; others skip it.

j_call v_call clone_size d_call cdr3_aa cdr3_nt
TRBJ2-4 TRBV9 NA TRBD1 CASSGYAGTGGPLSKNIQYF TGTGCCAGCAGCGGATACGCCGGGACAGGGGGCCCTCTTTCCAAAAACATTCAGTACTTC
TRBJ1-1 TRBV2 NA NA CASSEGLYTEAFF TGTGCCAGCAGTGAAGGGCTTTACACTGAAGCTTTCTTT
TRBJ2-7 TRBV30 NA TRBD2 CAWSRPGTSDLYEQYF TGTGCCTGGTCCCGCCCCGGGACTAGCGATCTCTACGAGCAGTACTTC
TRBJ1-5 TRBV6-5 NA TRBD1 CASWDRGHNQPQHF TGTGCCAGCTGGGACAGGGGGCACAATCAGCCCCAGCATTTT
TRBJ2-5 TRBV3-1/TRBV3-2 NA TRBD1 CASSPSGQGETQYF TGTGCCAGCAGCCCCTCAGGACAGGGAGAGACCCAGTACTTC
TRBJ1-5 TRBV2 NA NA CASSDYRSNQPQHF TGTGCCAGCAGTGACTACCGGAGCAATCAGCCCCAGCATTTT
TRBJ1-1 TRBV4-1 NA TRBD1 CASSRRDRDGLTEAFF TGCGCCAGCAGCCGCCGGGACAGGGATGGTCTCACTGAAGCTTTCTTT
TRBJ2-7 TRBV2 once NA CASSVGQGGRYEQYF TGTGCCAGCAGTGTAGGGCAGGGTGGGAGGTACGAGCAGTACTTC
TRBJ2-1 TRBV6-1 NA TRBD2 CASSEIFGTSSYNEQFF TGTGCCAGCAGTGAAATTTTCGGGACTAGCTCCTACAATGAGCAGTTCTTC
TRBJ1-2 TRBV7-9 NA NA CASSPVTTAGEYGYTF TGTGCCAGCAGCCCAGTTACGACGGCAGGGGAATATGGCTACACCTTC
TRBJ1-6 TRBV12-3/TRBV12-4 NA NA CASSLGSLLHF TGTGCCAGCAGCCTGGGCAGCCTCCTCCACTTT
TRBJ1-2 TRBV2 NA NA CASMQGLVGYTF TGTGCCAGCATGCAGGGGCTGGTTGGCTACACCTTC
TRBJ1-1 TRBV5-1 NA NA CASSSGDPGTEAFF TGCGCCAGCAGCTCCGGGGATCCCGGTACTGAAGCTTTCTTT
TRBJ2-1 TRBV28 NA TRBD2 CASSWRGGVYNEQFF TGTGCCAGCAGTTGGCGGGGGGGGGTATACAATGAGCAGTTCTTC
TRBJ1-2 TRBV5-1 NA TRBD1 CASSPEGARYGYTF TGCGCCAGCAGCCCTGAGGGGGCGCGGTATGGCTACACCTTC
TRBJ1-1 TRBV28 NA TRBD1 CASSLPGTGNTEAFF TGTGCCAGCAGTCTCCCCGGGACAGGGAACACTGAAGCTTTCTTT
TRBJ1-2 TRBV5-1 NA NA CASLEGTASGGYTF TGCGCCAGCCTCGAGGGGACTGCTTCGGGCGGCTACACCTTC
TRBJ1-2 TRBV10-3 NA TRBD1 CAISPLTGTGWSGYTF TGTGCCATCAGTCCTCTGACCGGGACAGGGTGGTCTGGCTACACCTTC
TRBJ2-7 TRBV6-6 NA NA CASSLSNYEQYF TGTGCCAGCAGCTTGAGCAACTACGAGCAGTACTTC
TRBJ1-1 TRBV5-5 NA TRBD1 CASSRGQGDTEAFF TGTGCCAGCAGCAGGGGACAGGGAGACACTGAAGCTTTCTTT
TRBJ2-5 TRBV24-1 NA NA CATSDQGRRASEETQYF TGTGCCACCAGTGATCAGGGACGGCGGGCTAGCGAAGAGACCCAGTACTTC
TRBJ1-1 TRBV28 NA NA CASVSGTTEAFF TGTGCCAGTGTATCGGGGACTACTGAAGCTTTCTTT
TRBJ2-3 TRBV28 NA TRBD2 CASSFSLAGGSTDTQYF TGTGCCAGCAGTTTTAGCCTAGCGGGGGGAAGCACAGATACGCAGTATTTT
TRBJ2-2 TRBV5-4 NA NA CASSLNRAIGELFF TGTGCCAGCAGTTTAAACAGGGCCATCGGGGAGCTGTTTTTT
TRBJ2-5 TRBV5-6 NA NA CASSLAVNQETQYF TGTGCCAGCAGCTTGGCGGTTAACCAAGAGACCCAGTACTTC
TRBJ1-3 TRBV5-1 NA NA CASSQNLGAPTGNTIYF TGCGCCAGCTCCCAAAACTTGGGAGCGCCTACTGGAAACACCATATATTTT
TRBJ1-2 TRBV5-1 NA NA CASSSPVGDHGYTF TGCGCCAGCAGCTCGCCCGTGGGAGATCACGGCTACACCTTC
TRBJ1-5 TRBV6-5 NA TRBD1 CASSYDRAIQPQHF TGTGCCAGCAGTTACGACAGGGCCATCCAGCCCCAGCATTTT